This TCR beta chain appears in the sequencing data of a study of T cells in Graves' hyperthyroidism and ophthalmopathy. This clonotype came up many times. The V segment lost 5 bases and the J segment 5 bases; nucleotides outside the gene matches: 16. CDR1 and CDR2 from the germline V gene are SQVTM and ANQGSEA. This CDR3 has 17 residues. TCR beta CDR3 regions were amplified from RNA transcripts. First-round RT-PCR with HTBI primers amplified the TCR CDR3 region. Each CDR3 protein gets one entry after TCRdb re-called the multiplex PCR reads with MiXCR. Of 500,000 to 750,000 distinct CDR3 sequences in the sample, around 46% are singletons; the top ten hold around 7.7%.

The material sequenced was peripheral blood or thyroid tissue (not recorded which). The rearrangement links TRBV29-1 to TRBJ2-3; 10 bases line up with TRBD2. The sequence derives from a woman aged 18-35 years with Graves' hyperthyroidism. The CDR3 region has the DNA TGCAGCGTTAAGAAGCGGGAGGGCAACGTAGGGAGAGATACGCAGTATTTT. It yields the protein CSVKKREGNVGRDTQYF.